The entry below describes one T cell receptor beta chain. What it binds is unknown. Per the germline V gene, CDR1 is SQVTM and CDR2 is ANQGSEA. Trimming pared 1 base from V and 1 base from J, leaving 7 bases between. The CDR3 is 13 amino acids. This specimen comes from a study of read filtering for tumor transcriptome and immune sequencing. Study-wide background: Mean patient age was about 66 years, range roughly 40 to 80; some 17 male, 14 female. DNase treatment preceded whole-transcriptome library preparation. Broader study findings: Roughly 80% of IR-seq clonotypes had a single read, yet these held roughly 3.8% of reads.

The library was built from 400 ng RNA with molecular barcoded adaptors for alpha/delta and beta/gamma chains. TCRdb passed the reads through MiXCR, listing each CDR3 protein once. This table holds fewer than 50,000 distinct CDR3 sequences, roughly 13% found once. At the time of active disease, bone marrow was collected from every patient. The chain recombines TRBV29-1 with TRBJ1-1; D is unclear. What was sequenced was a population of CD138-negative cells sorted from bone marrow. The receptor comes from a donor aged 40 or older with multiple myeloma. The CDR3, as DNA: TGCAGCGTTGAAGGCACTTCGAACACTGAAGCTTTCTTT. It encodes CSVEGTSNTEAFF.